This TCR beta chain comes out of a study of regulatory T cells in long-lasting Graves disease. Looking at the study overall: Antithyroid drugs had been taken under 3 months by newly diagnosed Graves' patients. Study outcomes and limitations: No thyroid tissue was studied; the work used peripheral blood only. More public clonotypes were shared by persistent patients (around 2,800) than by new patients (roughly 930).

Time point of the sample: newly diagnosed GD, antithyroid drugs for less than 3 months. The TCR library used RNA extracted from PBMCs. V was shortened by 6 bases and J by 7 bases, with 13 bases between the two germline ends. Germline V CDR1 and CDR2: SNHLY, FYNNEI. The CDR3 loop spans 14 amino acids. CDR3 regions were amplified by Arm-PCR using iRepertoire HTBI primers to build TCR beta libraries. TCRdb reanalysed the multiplex PCR reads using MiXCR and keeps one entry per CDR3 protein. The data show 360,000 or so distinct CDR3 sequences, 15% to 20% seen once. This clonotype has a handful of counts. Its antigen is unknown. The sample also formed part of further work on T cells in Graves' hyperthyroidism and ophthalmopathy. That publication notes: From stable hyperthyroidism, ophthalmopathy was set apart by a 13 V-J model.

The sample here was peripheral blood mononuclear cells (PBMCs), taken at new diagnosis, from a patient treated with antithyroid drugs. This TCR derives from a woman aged 18-29 years with Graves disease. This sequence joins TRBV2 and TRBJ1-6; D uncertain. The chain's CDR3 is CASRYDVSNSPLHF. As DNA, the CDR3 is TGTGCCAGCAGATACGACGTCAGCAATTCACCCCTCCACTTT.